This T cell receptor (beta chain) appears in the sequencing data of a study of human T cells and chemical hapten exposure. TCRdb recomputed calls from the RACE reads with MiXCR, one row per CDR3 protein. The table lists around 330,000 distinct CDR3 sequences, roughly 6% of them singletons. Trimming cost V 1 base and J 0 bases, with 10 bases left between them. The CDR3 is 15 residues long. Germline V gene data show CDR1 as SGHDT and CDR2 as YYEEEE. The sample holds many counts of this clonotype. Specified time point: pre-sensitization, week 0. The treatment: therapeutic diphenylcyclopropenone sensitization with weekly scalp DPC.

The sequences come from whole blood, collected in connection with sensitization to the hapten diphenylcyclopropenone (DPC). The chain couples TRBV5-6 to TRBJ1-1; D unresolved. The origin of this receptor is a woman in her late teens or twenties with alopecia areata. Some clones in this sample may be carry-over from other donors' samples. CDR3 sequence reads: CASSLRTPVNTEAFF. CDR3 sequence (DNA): TGTGCCAGCAGCTTGAGGACCCCCGTGAACACTGAAGCTTTCTTT.